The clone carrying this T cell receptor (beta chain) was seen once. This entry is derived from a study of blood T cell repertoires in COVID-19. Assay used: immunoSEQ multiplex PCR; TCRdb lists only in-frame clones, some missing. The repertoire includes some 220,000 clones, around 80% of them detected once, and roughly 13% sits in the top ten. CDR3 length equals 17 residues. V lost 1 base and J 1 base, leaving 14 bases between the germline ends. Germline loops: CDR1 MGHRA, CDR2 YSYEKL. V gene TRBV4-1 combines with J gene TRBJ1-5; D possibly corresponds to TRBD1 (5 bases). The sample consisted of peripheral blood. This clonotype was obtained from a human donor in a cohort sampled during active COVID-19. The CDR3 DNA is TGCGCCAGCAGCCAAGGCGGGACCGGCGGGAGCAATCAGCCCCAGCATTTT. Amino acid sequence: CASSQGGTGGSNQPQHF.